This T cell receptor (beta chain) was observed in a study of CDR3 diversity in severe acne. This clonotype was recorded a few times. The CDR3 is 16 residues long. Germline V gene sequence: CDR1 ENHRY, CDR2 SYGVKD. J lost 3 bases, V lost 6 bases, and 9 bases had no gene match. MiXCR, run by TCRdb on the PCR reads, gives a single entry per CDR3 protein. The sample yields more than 80,000 distinct CDR3 sequences, around 50% seen once. Sequenced input: blood. This chain uses TRBV10-3 with TRBJ1-1; 11 nucleotides align to TRBD1. This clonotype originated in a male donor with severe acne vulgaris. Here the CDR3 reads CAISSTRGQGDTEAFF. The CDR3 region has the DNA TGTGCCATCAGCTCGACTCGGGGACAGGGGGACACTGAAGCTTTCTTT.